This is a list of T cell receptor beta chains from one sample in a study of CD8 T cells in Susac syndrome. TCRdb re-called the immunoSEQ multiplex PCR reads through MiXCR, storing one row per CDR3 protein. The table records 200,000 or so distinct CDR3 sequences, 80% to 95% of them present only once. The sequencing sample was made of CD8+ T cells from PBMCs. These receptors were taken from a human donor with multiple sclerosis. CDR3s include the opening cysteine and the closing phenylalanine or tryptophan. D genes are given only for firm matches. For some rows the clone size is stated as once, few or many, or as a class when expanded; others skip it.

J gene: TRBJ1-1
V gene: TRBV4-1
clone size: NA
D gene: TRBD1
CDR3 DNA: TGCGCCAGCAGCCACGCAGGGGGCACTGAAGCTTTCTTT
CDR3 protein: CASSHAGGTEAFF

J gene: TRBJ1-3
V gene: TRBV20-1
clone size: NA
D gene: NA
CDR3 DNA: TGCAGTGCTAGAGAGCTTCCAGGGCCGCGTAATTCTGGAAACACCATATATTTT
CDR3 protein: CSARELPGPRNSGNTIYF

J gene: TRBJ1-2
V gene: TRBV23-1
clone size: once
D gene: NA
CDR3 DNA: TGCGCCTCTCCGAGGGAGGAAGTTGGCTACACCTTC
CDR3 protein: CASPREEVGYTF

J gene: TRBJ2-7
V gene: TRBV10-3
clone size: NA
D gene: NA
CDR3 DNA: TGTGCCATCAGTGAGTCCCTCGGAAGTATGCGGGACGAGCAGTACTTC
CDR3 protein: CAISESLGSMRDEQYF

J gene: TRBJ2-7
V gene: TRBV30
clone size: NA
D gene: TRBD2
CDR3 DNA: TGTGCCTGGACTAGCGGGGCCTCCTACGAGCAGTACTTC
CDR3 protein: CAWTSGASYEQYF

J gene: TRBJ2-1
V gene: TRBV14
clone size: NA
D gene: NA
CDR3 DNA: TGTGCCAGCACGAGGGGGACTCTAAACAATGAGCAGTTCTTC
CDR3 protein: CASTRGTLNNEQFF

J gene: TRBJ1-1
V gene: TRBV6-1
clone size: NA
D gene: NA
CDR3 DNA: TGTGCCAGCAGTGAAGCTACGACGGTGAACACTGAAGCTTTCTTT
CDR3 protein: CASSEATTVNTEAFF

J gene: TRBJ2-3
V gene: TRBV4-2
clone size: NA
D gene: NA
CDR3 DNA: TGCGCCAGCAGCCAAGAATCCAGGCTAGCCAGCACAGATACGCAGTATTTT
CDR3 protein: CASSQESRLASTDTQYF

J gene: TRBJ1-1
V gene: TRBV6-5
clone size: few
D gene: TRBD1
CDR3 DNA: TGTGCCAGCAGTTCCATGGGGACAGGGGGATGGGAAGCTTTCTTT
CDR3 protein: CASSSMGTGGWEAFF

J gene: TRBJ2-5
V gene: TRBV4-1
clone size: NA
D gene: NA
CDR3 DNA: TGCGCCAGCAGCCAAGACCGGGAGTGGGAGACCCAGTACTTC
CDR3 protein: CASSQDREWETQYF

J gene: TRBJ2-6
V gene: TRBV12-3/TRBV12-4
clone size: NA
D gene: NA
CDR3 DNA: TGTGCCAGCAGTTACGTGACCCAACCCTTTTCTGGGGCCAACGTCCTGACTTTC
CDR3 protein: CASSYVTQPFSGANVLTF

J gene: TRBJ1-5
V gene: TRBV19
clone size: NA
D gene: NA
CDR3 DNA: TGTGCCAGTACCCTAATACCTGGGAGCAATCAGCCCCAGCATTTT
CDR3 protein: CASTLIPGSNQPQHF

J gene: TRBJ2-3
V gene: TRBV7-9
clone size: NA
D gene: TRBD2
CDR3 DNA: TGTGCCATTCAAGCGGGAGCCACAGATACGCAGTATTTT
CDR3 protein: CAIQAGATDTQYF

J gene: TRBJ2-7
V gene: TRBV4-1
clone size: NA
D gene: NA
CDR3 DNA: TGCGCCAGCAGCCATAAGGGGTTCGAGCAGTACTTC
CDR3 protein: CASSHKGFEQYF

J gene: TRBJ1-5
V gene: TRBV25-1
clone size: NA
D gene: NA
CDR3 DNA: TGTGCCAGCAGTGAATTGGGGGCCAATCAGCCCCAGCATTTT
CDR3 protein: CASSELGANQPQHF

J gene: TRBJ1-1
V gene: TRBV7-6
clone size: NA
D gene: NA
CDR3 DNA: TGTGCCAGCAGCGCAGGCGGGGTCGGCGCTGAAGCTTTCTTT
CDR3 protein: CASSAGGVGAEAFF

J gene: TRBJ2-3
V gene: TRBV19
clone size: NA
D gene: NA
CDR3 DNA: TGTGCCAGTAGTATGGGGACAGATACGCAGTATTTT
CDR3 protein: CASSMGTDTQYF

J gene: TRBJ2-7
V gene: TRBV7-2
clone size: NA
D gene: NA
CDR3 DNA: TGTGCCAGCAGCTGGGGGACATCCCCCTACGAGCAGTACTTC
CDR3 protein: CASSWGTSPYEQYF